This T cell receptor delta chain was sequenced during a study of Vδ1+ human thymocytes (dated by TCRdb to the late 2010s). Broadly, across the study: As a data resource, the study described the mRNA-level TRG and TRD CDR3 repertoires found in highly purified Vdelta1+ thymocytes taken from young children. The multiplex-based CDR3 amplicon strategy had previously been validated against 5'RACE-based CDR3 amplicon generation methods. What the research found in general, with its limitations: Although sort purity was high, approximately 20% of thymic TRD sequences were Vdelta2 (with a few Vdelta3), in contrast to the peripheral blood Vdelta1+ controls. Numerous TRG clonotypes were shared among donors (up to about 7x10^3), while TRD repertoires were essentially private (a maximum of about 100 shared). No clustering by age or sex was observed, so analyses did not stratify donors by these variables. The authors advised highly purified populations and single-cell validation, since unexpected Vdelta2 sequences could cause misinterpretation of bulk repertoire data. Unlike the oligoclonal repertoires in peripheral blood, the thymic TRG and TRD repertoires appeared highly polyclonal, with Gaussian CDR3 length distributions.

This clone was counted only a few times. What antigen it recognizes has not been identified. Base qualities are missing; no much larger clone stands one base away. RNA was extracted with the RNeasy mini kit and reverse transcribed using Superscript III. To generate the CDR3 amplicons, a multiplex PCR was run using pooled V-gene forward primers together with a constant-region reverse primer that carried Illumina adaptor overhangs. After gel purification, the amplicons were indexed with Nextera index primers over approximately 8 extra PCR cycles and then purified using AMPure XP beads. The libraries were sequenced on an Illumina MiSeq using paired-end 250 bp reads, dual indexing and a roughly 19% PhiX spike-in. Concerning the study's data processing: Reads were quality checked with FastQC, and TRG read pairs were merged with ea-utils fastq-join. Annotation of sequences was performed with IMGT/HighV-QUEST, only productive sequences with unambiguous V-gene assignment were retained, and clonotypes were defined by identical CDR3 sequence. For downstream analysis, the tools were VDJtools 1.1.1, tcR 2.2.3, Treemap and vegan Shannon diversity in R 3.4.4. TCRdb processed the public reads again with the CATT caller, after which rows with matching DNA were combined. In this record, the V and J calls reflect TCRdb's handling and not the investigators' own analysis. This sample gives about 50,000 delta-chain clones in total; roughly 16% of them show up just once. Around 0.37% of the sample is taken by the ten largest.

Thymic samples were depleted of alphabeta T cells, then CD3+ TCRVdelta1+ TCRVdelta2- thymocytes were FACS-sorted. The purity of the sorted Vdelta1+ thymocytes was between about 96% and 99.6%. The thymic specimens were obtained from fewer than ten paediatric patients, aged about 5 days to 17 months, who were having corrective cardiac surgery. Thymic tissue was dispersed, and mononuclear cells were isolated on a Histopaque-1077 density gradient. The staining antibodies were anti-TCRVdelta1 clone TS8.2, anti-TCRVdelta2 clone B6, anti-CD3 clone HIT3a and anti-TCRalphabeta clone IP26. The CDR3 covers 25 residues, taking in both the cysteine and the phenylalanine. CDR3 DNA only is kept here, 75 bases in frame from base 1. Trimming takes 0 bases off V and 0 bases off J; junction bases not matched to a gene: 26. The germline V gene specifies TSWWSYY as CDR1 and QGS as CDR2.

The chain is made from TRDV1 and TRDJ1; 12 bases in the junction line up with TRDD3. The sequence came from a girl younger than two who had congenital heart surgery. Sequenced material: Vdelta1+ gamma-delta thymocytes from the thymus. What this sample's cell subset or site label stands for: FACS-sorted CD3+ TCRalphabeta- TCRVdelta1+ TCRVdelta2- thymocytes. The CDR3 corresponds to CALGELRSGRSYRTGGYRYTDKLIF. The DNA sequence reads TGTGCTCTTGGGGAACTAAGAAGCGGAAGATCCTACCGTACTGGGGGATACCGTTACACCGATAAACTCATCTTT.